The 31 T cell receptor beta chains listed next were all sequenced from one sample in a study of tumor and adjacent non-tumor tissue in lung cancer. No cell sorting was done before RNA was extracted from the tissue. Three rounds of nested PCR, following a modified ARM-PCR protocol, produced the TCRbeta library. MiXCR, applied by TCRdb to the multiplex PCR reads, yields one record per CDR3 protein. The data show about 68,000 distinct CDR3 sequences, with just under 60% seen just once and about 19% held by the top ten. Material for sequencing was lung tumor tissue. The receptor source for this set is a man in his fifties or sixties with non-small cell lung cancer.

Concerning this clonotype itself: A read error is likely, as this CDR3 ends without the conserved phenylalanine or tryptophan. The chain uses TRBV11-2 and TRBJ1-1; D is ambiguous. This CDR3 has 15 residues. Germline assignment: CDR1 SGHAT and CDR2 FQNNGV. The DNA of the CDR3 is TGTGTCAGCAGGACCTCGAGGCGAGGTAACACTGAAGCTTTCTTA. Encoded protein: CVSRTSRRGNTEAFL.

This clonotype was detected many times. This chain connects TRBV6-1 to TRBJ2-7; 11 bases agree with TRBD2. There are 14 residues in the CDR3. Germline V gene lookup returns CDR1 MNHNS and CDR2 SASEGT. J gave up 4 bases and V 6 bases, and 5 bases lay outside the gene matches. The CDR3 DNA follows: TGTGCCAGCAGGCGACTAGCGGGGTTGTACGAGCAGTACTTC. Protein product: CASRRLAGLYEQYF.

Remarks on this clonotype: At one end, the junction sequence differs from germline, possibly due to a read error. The chain joins TRBV12-3 or TRBV12-4 to TRBJ2-1; D might be TRBD2 (7 bases). This CDR3 contains 14 residues. The CDR3 loop is CASSSSLGGHDQFF. The CDR3 DNA follows: TGTGCCAGCAGTTCCAGCCTCGGGGGGCATGATCAGTTCTTT.

This clonotype was detected ten times or more. V and J are TRBV12-3 or TRBV12-4 and TRBJ2-3; no clear D gene. V was trimmed by 7 bases and J by 0 bases, leaving 11 bases between them. This CDR3 has 14 residues. CDR3 amino acids: CASTLEPSTDTQYF. The CDR3 DNA follows: TGTGCCAGCACCTTAGAGCCTAGCACAGATACGCAGTATTTT.

This clonotype was recorded many times. This chain connects TRBV4-2 to TRBJ2-3, with 15 bases matching TRBD2. The V gene's germline CDR1 is LGHNA and CDR2 YNFKEQ. The CDR3 has 19 amino acids. The ends lost 5 bases at V and 3 bases at J; junction bases unmatched: 12. The CDR3 spells CASSTEGLAGGRGTDTQYF. The CDR3 DNA reads as TGTGCCAGCAGCACGGAGGGACTAGCGGGGGGCCGAGGGACAGATACGCAGTATTTT.

The V and J genes are TRBV6-5 and TRBJ1-6; D perhaps matches TRBD1 (6 bases). Germline-derived CDR1 and CDR2 are MNHEY and SVGAGI. The CDR3 runs to 12 residues. The CDR3 DNA is TGTGCGAGCGCGGTCAGGGGTCCACCCCTCCACTTT. Protein sequence: CASAVRGPPLHF.

This clonotype was detected a few times. This clone may be a read error of a much larger clone one base away. This sequence joins TRBV29-1 and TRBJ2-4; the D gene could be TRBD1 or TRBD2 (6 bases each). CDR1 is SQVTM and CDR2 is ANQGSEA in the germline V gene. The CDR3 loop spans 14 amino acids. The CDR3 region is CSVESGAVKNIQHF. DNA of the CDR3: TGCAGCGTTGAATCGGGGGCTGTCAAAAACATTCAGCACTTC.

This clonotype showed up just once. Relative to the germline gene, one junction end is altered; a read error may explain this. The rearrangement uses TRBV11-3 and TRBJ2-3, with D uncertain. Per germline, CDR1 SGHNT and CDR2 YENEEA. The CDR3 totals 15 residues. CDR3 region: CASSLEGRNTDMQYF. CDR3 DNA: TGTGCCAGCAGCTTGGAAGGGCGGAACACAGATATGCAGTATTTT.

This clonotype showed up many times. The chain carries TRBV12-3 or TRBV12-4 and TRBJ2-6, with unresolved D. The CDR3 spans 14 residues. V lost 7 bases and J lost 4, with 11 bases in between. The CDR3 region has the DNA TGTGCCAGCAAGCGAGAATCGGGGGCCAACGTCCTGACTTTC. As protein: CASKRESGANVLTF.

This clonotype appeared a few times. The chain employs TRBV6-5 and TRBJ2-1, with D perhaps matching TRBD2 (5 bases). Per the germline V gene, CDR1 is MNHEY and CDR2 is SVGAGI. Trimming stripped 6 bases from V and 3 bases from J, with 18 bases between. This CDR3 is 16 amino acids long. The chain's CDR3 is CASSRPPGGFYNEQFF. The CDR3 DNA reads as TGTGCCAGCAGCCGACCCCCGGGCGGGTTCTACAATGAGCAGTTCTTC.

About this clonotype: A read error may account for a junction end that differs from germline. The genes are TRBV4-1 and TRBJ1-2, with no clear D. CDR1 is MGHRA, CDR2 YSYEKL, per germline. This CDR3 region has 14 residues. The CDR3 bases are TGCCCCAGCAGCCAAGTTTCACCATACTATGGTTACACCTTC. Protein product: CPSSQVSPYYGYTF.

This clonotype turned up a few times. This rearrangement joins TRBV19 to TRBJ2-1, with a tentative D call TRBD1 (6 bases). V gave up 6 bases and J gave up 7 bases, with 25 bases separating them. The CDR3 is made up of 17 amino acids. Germline V gene sequence: CDR1 LNHDA, CDR2 SQIVND (reference sequence). In DNA, the CDR3 is TGTGCCAGTAGCACCCTACCCGGACAGAGGGCGAGTAATGAGCAGTTCTTC. Translating it yields CASSTLPGQRASNEQFF. Full variable domain (rest looked up from reference TRBV19 and TRBJ2-1): DGGITQSPKYLFRKEGQNVTLSCEQNLNHDAMYWYRQDPGQGLRLIYYSQIVNDFQKGDIAEGYSVSREKKESFPLTVTSAQKNPTAFYLCASSTLPGQRASNEQFFGPGTRLTVL.

This clonotype has more than one count but fewer than ten. This could be a read error, since a much larger clone is one nucleotide away. The chain uses TRBV6-1 and TRBJ2-1; 13 bases are a match to TRBD2. CDR3 length: 15 residues. J gave up 8 bases and V 5 bases, and 6 bases lay outside the gene matches. The germline V gene encodes CDR1 MNHNS and CDR2 SASEGT. The CDR3 region is CASSPTSGRADEQFF. Written as DNA, the CDR3 is TGTGCCAGCAGTCCTACTAGCGGGAGGGCCGATGAGCAGTTCTTC.

With regard to this clonotype: Germline and junction disagree at one end, which may indicate a read error. The chain recombines TRBV6-6 with TRBJ2-7; D is possibly TRBD2 (5 bases). The germline V gene has CDR1 MNHNY and CDR2 SVGAGI (reference sequence). The CDR3 has 16 residues. For the CDR3, the DNA is TGTGCTAGCAGTTACACCTACCGACACGGGATCTACGAGAAGTACTTC. As protein: CASSYTYRHGIYEKYF.

A single count supports this clonotype. The genes are TRBV6-5 and TRBJ2-1; no clear D. V lost 4 bases to trimming and J lost 5 bases, with 18 bases between them. The length of the CDR3 is 16 residues. Germline-derived CDR1 and CDR2 are MNHEY and SVGAGI. This CDR3 reads CASSCSVASGNNEQFF. Written as DNA, the CDR3 is TGTGCCAGCAGTTGCTCGGTTGCTAGTGGTAACAATGAGCAGTTCTTC.

In the case of this clonotype: This sequence may be a read error, since a much larger clone differs from it by one base. V and J are TRBV29-1 and TRBJ2-4; 8 bases match TRBD1. Unmatched junction bases numbered 15, after V lost 4 bases and J lost 1 base. CDR1 SQVTM and CDR2 ANQGSEA come from the germline V gene. CDR3 length equals 18 residues. CDR3 residues: CSVGAPSRGHGAKNIQYF. CDR3 DNA: TGCAGCGTTGGGGCACCGAGCAGGGGGCACGGGGCCAAAAACATTCAGTACTTC. The full variable domain, rest sourced from reference TRBV29-1 and TRBJ2-4, is SAVISQKPSRDICQRGTSLTIQCQVDSQVTMMFWYRQQPGQSLTLIATANQGSEATYESGFVIDKFPISRPNLTFSTLTVSNMSPEDSSIYLCSVGAPSRGHGAKNIQYFGAGTRLSVL.

This clonotype was counted only a few times. This chain uses TRBV20-1 with TRBJ2-5; D call uncertain. The V gene's germline CDR1 is DFQATT and CDR2 SNEGSKA (reference sequence). The CDR3 extends over 13 amino acids. V lost 0 bases, J lost 5 bases, and 10 bases lay in between. The CDR3 sequence: CSARDRIIETQYF. CDR3 coding DNA: TGCAGTGCTAGAGATCGCATTATTGAGACCCAGTACTTC.

This clonotype appeared a single time. The chain couples TRBV14 to TRBJ2-7; maybe TRBD1 (6 bases). The germline CDR1 and CDR2 sequences are SGHDN and FVKESK. The V gene lost 0 bases and the J gene lost 9 bases, with 21 bases spanning the gap. This CDR3 region has 16 residues. The CDR3 coding sequence is TGTGCCAGCAGCCAAGATTTCACAGGGTTGGCCTGCGGGCAGTACTTC. The encoded protein is CASSQDFTGLACGQYF. Full variable domain (missing parts from reference TRBV14 and TRBJ2-7): EAGVTQFPSHSVIEKGQTVTLRCDPISGHDNLYWYRRVMGKEIKFLLHFVKESKQDESGMPNNRFLAERTGGTYSTLKVQPAELEDSGVYFCASSQDFTGLACGQYFGPGTRLTVT.

Comments on this clonotype: A much larger clone lies one base from this, so it may be a read error. The chain is built from TRBV4-1 and TRBJ2-1, with D unresolved. The CDR3 runs to 15 residues. Looked up from germline, CDR1 is MGHRA and CDR2 is YSYEKL. The V end was cut by 1 base, the J end by 1 base, with 8 bases between. This CDR3 is CASSQAQRSYNEQFF. In nucleotides, the CDR3 is TGCGCCAGCAGCCAAGCGCAGCGTTCCTACAATGAGCAGTTCTTC.

This clonotype has a single count. A much bigger clone sits one base away, suggesting this may be a read error. This rearrangement joins TRBV28 to TRBJ1-5, with D perhaps matching TRBD1 (5 bases). V was clipped by 2 bases and J by 7 bases, with 15 bases between them. Germline CDR1 MDHEN, CDR2 SYDVKM. The CDR3 consists of 15 residues. The CDR3 loop reads CASSLREGFRQPQHF. The CDR3 DNA is TGTGCCAGCAGTTTAAGGGAGGGGTTCAGACAGCCCCAGCATTTT.

A note on this clonotype: A much more abundant neighbour one base away suggests this may be a read error. J is TRBJ2-3 and V is TRBV6-5; TRBD1 might be the D (5 bases). The germline V gene has CDR1 MNHEY and CDR2 SVGAGI. The CDR3 loop spans 13 amino acids. The CDR3, as DNA: TGTGCCAGCAGGGACCCCTACACAGGTACGCAGTATTTT. Translation gives CASRDPYTGTQYF.

A remark on this clonotype: In this CDR3 the conserved last residue, phenylalanine or tryptophan, is missing, so a read error is likely. Because the CDR3's place on the DNA is in doubt, the DNA is left out and the CDR3 is given as listed by TCRdb. The rearrangement links TRBV11-2 to TRBJ2-7. CDR1 and CDR2 from the germline V gene are SGHAT and FQNNGV. The CDR3 comprises 14 residues, both ends counted. The CDR3 loop is CASSLQTEYYEHYS.

V is TRBV20-1 and J is TRBJ2-1; 8 bases are shared with TRBD1. Germline V gene sequence: CDR1 DFQATT, CDR2 SNEGSKA (reference sequence). This CDR3 has 14 residues. The CDR3 sequence is CNTRLGTGHNEQFF. In DNA, the CDR3 is TGCAATACTAGATTGGGGACAGGCCACAATGAGCAGTTCTTC.

Turning to this clonotype: At one of its ends the junction is not consistent with the germline gene, which may arise from a read error. This chain joins TRBV11-2 and TRBJ2-7; D is perhaps TRBD2 (7 bases). Germline V gene lookup returns CDR1 SGHAT and CDR2 FQNNGV. The CDR3 has 16 amino acids. CDR3 bases: TGTGGCAGCAGCTCTGCCCGGGGGCAGGCCCCTTGGGAGGGGTACTTC. Encoded protein: CGSSSARGQAPWEGYF. The whole variable domain, remainder taken from reference TRBV11-2 and TRBJ2-7, is EAGVAQSPRYKIIEKRQSVAFWCNPISGHATLYWYQQILGQGPKLLIQFQNNGVVDDSQLPKDRFSAERLKGVDSTLKIQPAKLEDSAVYLCGSSSARGQAPWEGYFGPGTRLTVT.

This clonotype was recorded at least ten times. The rearrangement links TRBV6-1 to TRBJ1-2; D may be TRBD1 (5 bases). The CDR3 extends over 13 amino acids. Germline assignment: CDR1 MNHNS and CDR2 SASEGT. V dropped 5 bases and J dropped 3 bases, with 10 bases sitting between them. For the CDR3, the DNA is TGTGCCAGCAGTACCGGGGCCCACTATGGCTACACCTTC. Translation: CASSTGAHYGYTF.

This clonotype showed up just a few times. The CDR3 carries no conserved terminal phenylalanine or tryptophan, so it likely arises from a read error. This sequence joins TRBV6-6 and TRBJ1-2, with TRBD1 as a possible D gene (6 bases). This CDR3 contains 13 residues. Trimming took 4 bases from V and 2 from J, leaving 8 bases between them. Germline CDR1 MNHNY, CDR2 SVGAGI (reference sequence). CDR3 in amino acids: CASSSGVNYGYTL. In DNA, the CDR3 is TGTGCCAGCAGTTCAGGGGTAAACTATGGCTACACCCTC.

Notes on this clonotype: It may be a read error: a sequence one base away is much more abundant. This chain uses TRBV4-1 with TRBJ2-1; 10 bases fit TRBD2. The CDR3 is 16 residues long. The germline V gene encodes CDR1 MGHRA and CDR2 YSYEKL. This CDR3 reads CASSQLAGVAYNEQLF. The CDR3 DNA reads as TGCGCCAGCAGCCAACTAGCGGGAGTTGCCTACAATGAGCAGCTCTTC.

In regard to this clonotype: Given the absence of the conserved phenylalanine or tryptophan at the CDR3 end, a read error is likely. The chain employs TRBV7-9 and TRBJ1-6; D might be TRBD1 (6 bases). CDR3 length equals 15 residues. Germline V gives CDR1 SEHNR, CDR2 FQNEAQ (reference sequence). CDR3 region: CASSVYRDYNSPLHY. As DNA, the CDR3 is TGTGCTAGCAGCGTTTACAGGGATTATAATTCACCCCTCCACTAT.

The count of this clonotype is one. The CDR3 does not close with the conserved phenylalanine or tryptophan, likely indicating a read error. The gene calls are TRBV20-1 and TRBJ2-3; 11 bases are shared with TRBD1. Trimming took 7 bases from V and 5 from J; bases not matched to a gene: 8. CDR1 DFQATT and CDR2 SNEGSKA come from the germline V gene (reference sequence). This CDR3 is built from 14 residues. The CDR3 DNA is TGCAGTGACTCGGGACAGGGGGAGGGAGATACGCAGTATTAT. Amino acid sequence: CSDSGQGEGDTQYY.

The table lists this clonotype with a few counts. J is TRBJ2-1 and V is TRBV7-9, with 10 bases aligning to TRBD2. Germline trimming cut 1 base from V and 7 bases from J; bases unmatched to any gene: 7. This CDR3 is built from 16 residues. The germline gives CDR1 SEHNR, CDR2 FQNEAQ (reference sequence). CDR3 amino acids: CASSLGLAGAGNEQFF. CDR3 coding DNA: TGTGCCAGCAGCTTAGGGCTAGCGGGAGCTGGGAATGAGCAGTTCTTC. The variable domain in full, completed from reference TRBV7-9 and TRBJ2-1, reads DTGVSQNPRHKITKRGQNVTFRCDPISEHNRLYWYRQTLGQGPEFLTYFQNEAQLEKSRLLSDRFSAERPKGSFSTLEIQRTEQGDSAMYLCASSLGLAGAGNEQFFGPGTRLTVL.

On this clonotype: The CDR3 does not close with the conserved phenylalanine or tryptophan, likely indicating a read error. J is TRBJ2-2 and V is TRBV10-2; the match to TRBD2 covers 7 bases. Germline values: CDR1 WSHSY, CDR2 SAAADI. CDR3 length equals 16 residues. The CDR3 sequence: CASSPAGVANIGELFL. The CDR3 bases are TGCGCCAGCAGCCCCGCGGGGGTGGCCAACATCGGGGAGCTGTTTCTT.